This T cell receptor beta chain was found in a study of blood T cell repertoires in COVID-19. Sequencing was performed with immunoSEQ multiplex PCR; in TCRdb, only in-frame clones are kept and a portion is missing. The sample records around 80,000 clones, approximately 90% being singletons. The junction had 15 bases not matched to a gene; V was cut back by 4 bases and J by 16 bases. Germline-derived CDR1 and CDR2 are GTSNPN and SVGIG (reference sequence). This CDR3 region has 14 residues. The sample comprised peripheral blood. The rearrangement joins TRBV30 to TRBJ2-1; 11 positions match TRBD2. This clonotype originated in a man aged 55-75 years with acute or convalescent COVID-19. The CDR3, as DNA: TGTGCCTGGACCTTTTCTAGCGGGGGGCTGCCCAGTTTCTTC. This sequence encodes CAWTFSSGGLPSFF.